Included here is one TCR beta chain sequence, with context. Antigen: not known. The CDR3 totals 14 residues. Germline lookup yields CDR1 DFQATT and CDR2 SNEGSKA (reference sequence). Trimming took off 1 base at V and 6 bases at J, with 16 bases between the two ends. The data originate from a study of post-analysis software for immune sequencing data. Points from the study as a whole: Four to six TRBV segments appeared more often in patients than in controls, and TRBV5-6, TRBV5-1 and TRBV20-1 were among these.

Sequencing libraries made from TCR beta cDNA carried unique molecular identifiers. From the PCR reads, TCRdb called clonotypes with MiXCR, one entry per CDR3 protein. The sample has about 770,000 distinct CDR3 sequences; about 45% are singletons. Sequencing used blood. This chain joins TRBV20-1 and TRBJ2-7; TRBD1 or TRBD2 may be the D gene (5 bases each). This clonotype was sampled from a girl aged 5 to 17 with multiple sclerosis. The CDR3 spells CSARGRQGEVEQYF. DNA of the CDR3: TGCAGTGCTAGAGGAAGGCAGGGAGAGGTCGAGCAGTACTTC.